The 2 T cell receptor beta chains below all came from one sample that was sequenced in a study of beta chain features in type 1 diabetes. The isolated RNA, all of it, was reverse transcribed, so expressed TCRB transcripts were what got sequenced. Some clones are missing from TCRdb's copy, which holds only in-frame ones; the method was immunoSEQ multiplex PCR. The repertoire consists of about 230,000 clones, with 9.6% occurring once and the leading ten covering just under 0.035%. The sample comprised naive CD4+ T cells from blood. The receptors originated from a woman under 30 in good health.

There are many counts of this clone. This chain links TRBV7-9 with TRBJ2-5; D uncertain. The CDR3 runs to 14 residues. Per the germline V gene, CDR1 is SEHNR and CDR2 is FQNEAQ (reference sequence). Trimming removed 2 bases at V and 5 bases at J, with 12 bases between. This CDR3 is CASSLSASAETQYF. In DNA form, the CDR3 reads TGTGCCAGCAGCTTAAGTGCCAGCGCGGAGACCCAGTACTTC.

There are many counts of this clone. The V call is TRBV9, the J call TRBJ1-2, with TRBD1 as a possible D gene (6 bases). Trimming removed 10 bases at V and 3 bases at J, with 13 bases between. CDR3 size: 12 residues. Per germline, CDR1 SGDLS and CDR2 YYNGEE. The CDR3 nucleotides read TGTGCCGGGGGCGGTTACCACTATGGCTACACCTTC. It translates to CAGGGYHYGYTF.